These 16 T cell receptor beta chains originate from one sample sequenced in a study of T cells after yellow fever vaccination (dated by TCRdb to 2018 to 2020). The intended sense of this specimen's treatment or condition label: live attenuated yellow fever vaccine strain. Library method: 5' RACE. TCRdb lists the instrument as Illumina NovaSeq 6000. TCRdb itself trimmed the public reads at Q25 with fastp, ran MiXCR and retained productive beta chains. CDR3 protein sequences are deduplicated, and each keeps its most common genes and DNA. The sample table holds around 310,000 distinct CDR3 sequences, of which 3% to 4.5% were seen once. Approximately 24% of the sample comes from the top ten. The sample was PBMCs, taken 5 days after the yellow fever booster vaccination. These TCRs come from a man between 18 and 29 years old who received the YFV17D yellow fever vaccine.

V usage is TRBV4-3 and J usage is TRBJ2-3, with TRBD2 identical over 9 bases. V was clipped by 0 bases and J by 1 base; unmatched bases: 2. Germline V gene lookup returns CDR1 LGHNA and CDR2 YSLEER. CDR3 length: 16 amino acids. CDR3 in amino acids: CASSQDPSGGTDTQYF. The CDR3 DNA reads TGCGCCAGCAGCCAAGATCCTAGCGGGGGCACAGATACGCAGTATTTT.

This clonotype was detected many times. The chain has TRBV7-2 and TRBJ2-7; 10 bases map to TRBD1. The V gene's germline CDR1 is SGHTA and CDR2 FQGNSA. The CDR3 totals 15 residues. The V segment lost 6 bases and the J segment 3 bases; nucleotides outside the gene matches: 8. The chain's CDR3 is CASSDGGTGVYEQYV. The CDR3 DNA reads as TGTGCCAGCAGTGACGGAGGGACAGGGGTCTACGAGCAGTACGTC.

This clonotype has more than one count but fewer than ten. The V call is TRBV6-2 or TRBV6-3, the J call TRBJ1-1; TRBD1 aligns across 12 bases. The V gene end was trimmed by 5 bases and the J gene end by 5 bases; junction bases not matched to a gene: 9. The CDR3 covers 16 residues. Germline V gene sequence: CDR1 MNHEY, CDR2 SVGEGT. In DNA, the CDR3 is TGTGCCAGCAGTCTTCCGGGACAGGGGGCGCGGACTGAAGCTTTCTTT. Protein sequence: CASSLPGQGARTEAFF.

At least ten counts were recorded for this clonotype. The chain combines TRBV7-2 with TRBJ1-3; D remains ambiguous. Germline-derived CDR1 and CDR2 are SGHTA and FQGNSA. CDR3 size: 14 residues. Trimming removed 2 bases at V and 3 bases at J, with 8 bases between. CDR3 amino acids: CASSLRGFGNTIYF. The CDR3 DNA sequence: TGTGCCAGCAGCTTACGAGGGTTTGGAAACACCATATATTTT.

The rearrangement joins TRBV6-1 to TRBJ2-1, with TRBD2 matching over 8 bases. Looked up from germline, CDR1 is MNHNS and CDR2 is SASEGT. J was trimmed by 6 bases and V by 6 bases; bases with no gene match: 13. CDR3 length equals 16 residues. CDR3 in DNA: TGTGCCAGCAGGGCGGCCCCGGGGGGGTATCGCAATGAGCAGTTCTTC. It is translated as CASRAAPGGYRNEQFF.

This clonotype was counted many times. This chain joins TRBV7-9 and TRBJ2-5, with TRBD2 matching over 8 bases. Germline V gene lookup returns CDR1 SEHNR and CDR2 FQNEAQ (reference sequence). V shed 8 bases and J 5 bases; nucleotides not matched to a gene: 7. The CDR3 loop spans 13 amino acids. Written as DNA, the CDR3 is TGTGCCAGCCGGGGGGGGGCTCGGGAGACCCAGTACTTC. Translating it yields CASRGGARETQYF.

The chain uses TRBV10-3 and TRBJ2-7; D possibly uses TRBD1 or TRBD2 (5 bases each). The germline V and J ends were trimmed by 5 bases and 4 bases, with 9 bases remaining between them. The germline V gene encodes CDR1 ENHRY and CDR2 SYGVKD. This CDR3 is 12 amino acids long. The CDR3 DNA follows: TGTGCCATCAGTAATGAGGGGTACGAGCAGTACGTC. It translates to CAISNEGYEQYV.

A few counts support this clonotype. This chain connects TRBV20-1 to TRBJ2-3; the D is unclear. This CDR3 spans 14 amino acids. V was trimmed by 1 base and J by 0 bases, leaving 8 bases between them. CDR1 and CDR2 (germline): DFQATT, SNEGSKA (reference sequence). Here the CDR3 DNA reads TGCAGTGCTAGAGTCTGGGGTAGCACAGATACGCAGTATTTT. It translates to CSARVWGSTDTQYF.

This clonotype was observed many times. This sequence joins TRBV20-1 and TRBJ2-1; TRBD2 matches 8 bases. Trimming took 5 bases from V and 9 from J; bases not matched to a gene: 12. The V gene's germline CDR1 is DFQATT and CDR2 SNEGSKA (reference sequence). CDR3 length: 14 residues. The CDR3: CSASGTREGGEQFF. Here the CDR3 DNA reads TGCAGTGCTTCCGGGACTAGGGAGGGGGGTGAGCAGTTCTTC.

This clonotype has more than one count but fewer than ten. The chain combines TRBV5-1 with TRBJ2-7; D is uncertain. V dropped 0 bases and J dropped 3 bases, with 13 bases sitting between them. Looked up from germline, CDR1 is SGHRS and CDR2 is YFSETQ. The CDR3 contains 15 residues. The CDR3 nucleotides are TGCGCCAGCAGCTTGGCCGTAGGGTTAAGCTACGAGCAGTACGTC. This codes for CASSLAVGLSYEQYV.

Many counts were recorded for this clonotype. The chain employs TRBV5-1 and TRBJ1-5, with unresolved D. The V gene's germline CDR1 is SGHRS and CDR2 YFSETQ. This CDR3 has 15 amino acids. Between the trimmed V and J ends, which lost 0 bases and 5 bases, there was a span of 12 bases. Here the CDR3 reads CASSLEGSGDQPQHF. For the CDR3, the DNA is TGCGCCAGCAGCTTGGAGGGTTCCGGGGATCAGCCCCAGCATTTT.

The chain uses TRBV27 and TRBJ1-5; 8 nucleotides agree with TRBD1. After removal of 7 bases from V and 12 bases from J, the junction contained 11 bases not matched to a gene. Germline V CDR1 and CDR2: MNHEY, SMNVEV (reference sequence). The CDR3 covers 13 residues. CDR3 in amino acids: CASTGGSDSLQHF. The CDR3 DNA reads TGTGCCAGCACAGGGGGCAGTGACTCGCTCCAGCATTTT.

CDR3 protein: CASSRRHRVGTEAFF. The CDR3 bases are TGTGCCAGCAGCCGAAGACACAGGGTGGGCACTGAAGCTTTCTTT. The V call is TRBV14, the J call TRBJ1-1; possible D gene TRBD1, 6 bases. The CDR3 totals 15 residues. In germline, CDR1 is SGHDN, CDR2 FVKESK. Deletions cut 4 bases from V and 4 bases from J, with 16 bases between.

This clonotype was seen ten or more times. The V and J genes are TRBV5-1 and TRBJ1-1; a possible D gene is TRBD1 (5 bases). The CDR3 covers 13 residues. Looked up from germline, CDR1 is SGHRS and CDR2 is YFSETQ. Trimming pared 7 bases from V and 5 bases from J, leaving 15 bases between. The CDR3 DNA follows: TGCGCCAGCCGGGACCCTGGAGGGACTGAAGCTTTCTTT. It codes for CASRDPGGTEAFF.

The table lists this clonotype with many counts. The chain has TRBV30 and TRBJ1-2; TRBD1 is a possible D gene (5 bases). V was clipped by 0 bases and J by 0 bases, with 17 bases between them. The CDR3 has 17 residues. Germline V CDR1 and CDR2: GTSNPN, SVGIG (reference sequence). CDR3 loop: CAWSVLDSEFSNYGYTF. The CDR3 DNA reads TGTGCCTGGAGTGTACTCGACAGCGAGTTTTCTAACTATGGCTACACCTTC.

This clonotype showed up just a few times. The chain has TRBV6-6 and TRBJ2-5, with 7 bases identical to TRBD2. CDR1 and CDR2 (germline): MNHNY, SVGAGI (reference sequence). The V and J ends lost 5 bases and 5 bases, in that order; junction bases with no gene match: 8. CDR3 length: 14 amino acids. The chain's CDR3 is CASSRLVRGETQYF. The CDR3 bases are TGTGCCAGCAGTCGACTGGTGCGGGGGGAGACCCAGTACTTC.